The 21 T cell receptor beta chains in this list originate from one sample, sequenced in a study of OX40 agonist ivuxolimab in advanced cancers. TCRdb keeps only in-frame clones here, not all; method: immunoSEQ multiplex PCR. The table shows some 95,000 clones, with roughly 84% occurring only once. This material consisted of CD4+ or CD8+ T cells sorted from blood, taken in a trial of the OX40 agonist ivuxolimab. The source of these receptors is an adult with an advanced solid tumor such as melanoma, head and neck, liver or kidney cancer.

The chain employs TRBV5-1 and TRBJ2-1; D unclear. From germline, CDR1 is SGHRS and CDR2 YFSETQ. CDR3 length: 14 residues. V was pared by 2 bases and J by 5 bases, with 11 bases between. CDR3 nucleotides: TGCGCCAGCAGCTTATCAACAGCGAACAATGAGCAGTTCTTC. This sequence encodes CASSLSTANNEQFF.

The rearrangement links TRBV6-1 to TRBJ2-7; 8 bases line up with TRBD1. The V gene end was trimmed by 6 bases and the J gene end by 3 bases; junction bases not matched to a gene: 10. CDR1 MNHNS and CDR2 SASEGT come from the germline V gene. This CDR3 region has 15 residues. CDR3 sequence: CASSRDRTRLYEQYF. CDR3 DNA: TGTGCCAGCAGCCGGGACAGGACAAGGCTCTACGAGCAGTACTTC.

This chain links TRBV10-3 with TRBJ2-1, with no clear D. In germline, CDR1 is ENHRY, CDR2 SYGVKD. The CDR3 has 14 amino acids. Trimming took off 4 bases at V and 4 bases at J, with 11 bases between the two ends. CDR3 amino acids: CAISGPAVYNEQFF. In DNA form, the CDR3 reads TGTGCCATCAGTGGACCCGCCGTGTACAATGAGCAGTTCTTC.

This chain links TRBV7-2 with TRBJ1-3; 7 nucleotides line up with TRBD1. The trim removed 5 bases at V and 3 bases at J, leaving 7 bases unmatched. This CDR3 has 15 residues. The germline V gene encodes CDR1 SGHTA and CDR2 FQGNSA. CDR3 sequence: CASSRQGGNGNTIYF. The CDR3 nucleotides are TGTGCCAGCAGCCGACAGGGAGGGAATGGAAACACCATATATTTT. Combining the CDR3 with reference TRBV7-2 and TRBJ1-3 gives the whole variable domain GAGVSQSPSNKVTEKGKDVELRCDPISGHTALYWYRQSLGQGLEFLIYFQGNSAPDKSGLPSDRFSAERTGGSVSTLTIQRTQQEDSAVYLCASSRQGGNGNTIYFGEGSWLTVV.

On this clone: Without the conserved terminal phenylalanine or tryptophan, this CDR3 likely stems from a read error. Because the CDR3's place on the DNA is in doubt, the DNA is left out and the CDR3 is given as listed by TCRdb. The chain joins TRBV5-6 to TRBJ2-7; the table's D call, TRBD1, was not checked against the DNA. Germline CDR1 SGHDT, CDR2 YYEEEE. The CDR3 comprises 10 residues, both ends counted. The CDR3 here is CASSLGRGTS.

The rearrangement links TRBV7-9 to TRBJ2-7; weak D call: TRBD1 (5 bases). The CDR3 is 14 residues long. Germline assignment: CDR1 SEHNR and CDR2 FQNEAQ (reference sequence). V was cut by 5 bases and J by 2 bases, with 13 bases left in between. This CDR3 reads CASSGSRVAYEQYF. The DNA for the CDR3 is TGTGCCAGCAGCGGAAGCAGGGTAGCCTACGAGCAGTACTTC.

This rearrangement joins TRBV6-1 to TRBJ1-5, with 8 bases lining up with TRBD1. CDR3 size: 15 residues. Germline values: CDR1 MNHNS, CDR2 SASEGT. V dropped 7 bases and J dropped 2; count of bases not matched to a gene: 7. Here the CDR3 DNA reads TGTGCCAGCATCTCTCGCAGGGGGCGCAATCAGCCCCAGCATTTT. Protein sequence: CASISRRGRNQPQHF.

The chain is built from TRBV7-8 and TRBJ2-6; D ambiguous. The V and J ends lost 0 bases and 5 bases respectively, with 2 bases between them. Germline assignment: CDR1 SGHVS and CDR2 FQNEAQ. CDR3 length: 13 residues. CDR3 loop: CASSLAWANVLTF. The DNA for the CDR3 is TGTGCCAGCAGCTTAGCGTGGGCCAACGTCCTGACTTTC.

This clone was seen once. CDR3 amino acids: CASSLKGGAYEQYF. CDR3 sequence (DNA): TGTGCCAGCAGCTTAAAGGGGGGGGCCTACGAGCAGTACTTC. The V gene is TRBV11-2, the J gene TRBJ2-7; perhaps TRBD2 as D (7 bases). The V gene's germline CDR1 is SGHAT and CDR2 FQNNGV. CDR3 length: 14 amino acids. V dropped 2 bases and J dropped 2 bases, with 10 bases sitting between them. The whole variable domain, remainder taken from reference TRBV11-2 and TRBJ2-7, is EAGVAQSPRYKIIEKRQSVAFWCNPISGHATLYWYQQILGQGPKLLIQFQNNGVVDDSQLPKDRFSAERLKGVDSTLKIQPAKLEDSAVYLCASSLKGGAYEQYFGPGTRLTVT.

A few counts support this clone. This chain connects TRBV7-2 to TRBJ2-3; maybe TRBD2 (5 bases). The length of the CDR3 is 14 residues. Trimming removed 1 base at V and 1 base at J, with 6 bases between. Germline assignment: CDR1 SGHTA and CDR2 FQGNSA. The CDR3 DNA is TGTGCCAGCAGCTTAGGAGGGCGCACAGATACGCAGTATTTT. The encoded protein is CASSLGGRTDTQYF. Variable domain in full (rest from reference TRBV7-2 and TRBJ2-3): GAGVSQSPSNKVTEKGKDVELRCDPISGHTALYWYRQSLGQGLEFLIYFQGNSAPDKSGLPSDRFSAERTGGSVSTLTIQRTQQEDSAVYLCASSLGGRTDTQYFGPGTRLTVL.

This chain uses TRBV19 with TRBJ1-1; D gene unclear. From germline, CDR1 is LNHDA and CDR2 SQIVND (reference sequence). This CDR3 spans 14 amino acids. Trimming removed 1 base from V and 1 base from J, with 7 bases in between. The CDR3 coding sequence is TGTGCCAGTAGTATAGCCCAAGCGAACACTGAAGCTTTCTTT. It is translated as CASSIAQANTEAFF.

The chain joins TRBV5-6 to TRBJ1-3; D unresolved. V lost 4 bases to trimming and J lost 0 bases, with 11 bases between them. The CDR3 has 15 amino acids. CDR1 is SGHDT, CDR2 YYEEEE, per germline. Here the CDR3 reads CASSPGRSSGNTIYF. The CDR3 DNA reads as TGTGCCAGCAGCCCCGGACGGAGCTCTGGAAACACCATATATTTT.

The chain couples TRBV14 to TRBJ2-5; 7 bases are a match to TRBD1. The V gene end was trimmed by 4 bases and the J gene end by 11 bases; junction bases not matched to a gene: 13. Per the germline V gene, CDR1 is SGHDN and CDR2 is FVKESK. The CDR3 has 14 amino acids. CDR3 DNA sequence: TGTGCCAGCAGCCCCCAATGGACAGGAGAAGAGCAGTACTTC. Translated: CASSPQWTGEEQYF.

CDR3 DNA: TGTGCCAGCAGTTTTAAGACGAGAACCGGTCAGCCCCAGCATTTT. Its translation: CASSFKTRTGQPQHF. The chain is built from TRBV28 and TRBJ1-5; no clear D gene. Per germline, CDR1 MDHEN and CDR2 SYDVKM. There are 15 residues in the CDR3. The V and J ends lost 3 bases and 6 bases respectively, with 15 bases between them.

The genes are TRBV7-9 and TRBJ2-1; D unresolved. CDR3 length: 12 amino acids. Trimming took 5 bases from V and 6 from J, leaving 8 bases between them. The germline V gene encodes CDR1 SEHNR and CDR2 FQNEAQ (reference sequence). CDR3 amino acids: CASSPDRNEQFF. The CDR3 DNA follows: TGTGCCAGCAGCCCCGACCGCAATGAGCAGTTCTTC. The full variable domain, its missing parts supplied by reference TRBV7-9 and TRBJ2-1, is DTGVSQNPRHKITKRGQNVTFRCDPISEHNRLYWYRQTLGQGPEFLTYFQNEAQLEKSRLLSDRFSAERPKGSFSTLEIQRTEQGDSAMYLCASSPDRNEQFFGPGTRLTVL.

CDR3 DNA sequence: TGTGCCAGCAGCTCGTTCCGGGACAGCCAGTTCTTC. Residues: CASSSFRDSQFF. The genes are TRBV11-2 and TRBJ2-1; 7 bases line up with TRBD1. V shed 4 bases and J 13 bases; nucleotides not matched to a gene: 7. The CDR3 is 12 residues long. The germline gives CDR1 SGHAT, CDR2 FQNNGV.

This rearrangement joins TRBV27 to TRBJ2-2, with no clear D. Germline-derived CDR1 and CDR2 are MNHEY and SMNVEV (reference sequence). The ends were cut back, 7 bases at V and 0 bases at J, with 21 bases in the middle. The CDR3 length is 18 residues. The CDR3 spells CASNYPPTARTNTGELFF. CDR3 bases: TGTGCCAGCAATTACCCCCCCACAGCCCGCACGAACACCGGGGAGCTGTTTTTT.

V and J are TRBV11-2 and TRBJ1-4; 12 nucleotides line up with TRBD1. Germline trimming cut 8 bases from V and 7 bases from J; bases unmatched to any gene: 14. CDR3 size: 17 residues. The germline gives CDR1 SGHAT, CDR2 FQNNGV. The CDR3: CASYRDRGRWKGEKLFF. CDR3 nucleotide sequence: TGTGCCAGCTATAGGGACAGGGGGCGATGGAAAGGTGAAAAACTGTTTTTT.

V usage is TRBV5-6 and J usage is TRBJ2-1; D possibly corresponds to TRBD1 (5 bases). Germline V gene sequence: CDR1 SGHDT, CDR2 YYEEEE. CDR3 size: 15 residues. Trimming pared 0 bases from V and 8 bases from J, leaving 15 bases between. In nucleotides, the CDR3 is TGTGCCAGCAGCTTGGCTAGGGGATTGATCTATGAGCAGTTCTTC. Amino acid sequence: CASSLARGLIYEQFF. Using reference TRBV5-6 and TRBJ2-1 for the parts outside the CDR3, the full variable domain is DAGVTQSPTHLIKTRGQQVTLRCSPKSGHDTVSWYQQALGQGPQFIFQYYEEEERQRGNFPDRFSGHQFPNYSSELNVNALLLGDSALYLCASSLARGLIYEQFFGPGTRLTVL.

The J gene is TRBJ2-5, the V gene TRBV19; no clear D. CDR3 size: 12 residues. The germline gives CDR1 LNHDA, CDR2 SQIVND (reference sequence). V was trimmed by 4 bases and J by 2 bases, leaving 5 bases between them. The CDR3 DNA reads as TGTGCCAGTAGTACCTCGCAAGAGACCCAGTACTTC. Translated, it gives CASSTSQETQYF.

The chain employs TRBV5-1 and TRBJ2-3; D ambiguous. V lost 0 bases, J lost 2 bases, and 7 bases lay in between. Germline V gene lookup returns CDR1 SGHRS and CDR2 YFSETQ. The CDR3 covers 14 residues. This CDR3 reads CASSLEANTDTQYF. CDR3 in DNA: TGCGCCAGCAGCTTGGAGGCTAACACAGATACGCAGTATTTT.